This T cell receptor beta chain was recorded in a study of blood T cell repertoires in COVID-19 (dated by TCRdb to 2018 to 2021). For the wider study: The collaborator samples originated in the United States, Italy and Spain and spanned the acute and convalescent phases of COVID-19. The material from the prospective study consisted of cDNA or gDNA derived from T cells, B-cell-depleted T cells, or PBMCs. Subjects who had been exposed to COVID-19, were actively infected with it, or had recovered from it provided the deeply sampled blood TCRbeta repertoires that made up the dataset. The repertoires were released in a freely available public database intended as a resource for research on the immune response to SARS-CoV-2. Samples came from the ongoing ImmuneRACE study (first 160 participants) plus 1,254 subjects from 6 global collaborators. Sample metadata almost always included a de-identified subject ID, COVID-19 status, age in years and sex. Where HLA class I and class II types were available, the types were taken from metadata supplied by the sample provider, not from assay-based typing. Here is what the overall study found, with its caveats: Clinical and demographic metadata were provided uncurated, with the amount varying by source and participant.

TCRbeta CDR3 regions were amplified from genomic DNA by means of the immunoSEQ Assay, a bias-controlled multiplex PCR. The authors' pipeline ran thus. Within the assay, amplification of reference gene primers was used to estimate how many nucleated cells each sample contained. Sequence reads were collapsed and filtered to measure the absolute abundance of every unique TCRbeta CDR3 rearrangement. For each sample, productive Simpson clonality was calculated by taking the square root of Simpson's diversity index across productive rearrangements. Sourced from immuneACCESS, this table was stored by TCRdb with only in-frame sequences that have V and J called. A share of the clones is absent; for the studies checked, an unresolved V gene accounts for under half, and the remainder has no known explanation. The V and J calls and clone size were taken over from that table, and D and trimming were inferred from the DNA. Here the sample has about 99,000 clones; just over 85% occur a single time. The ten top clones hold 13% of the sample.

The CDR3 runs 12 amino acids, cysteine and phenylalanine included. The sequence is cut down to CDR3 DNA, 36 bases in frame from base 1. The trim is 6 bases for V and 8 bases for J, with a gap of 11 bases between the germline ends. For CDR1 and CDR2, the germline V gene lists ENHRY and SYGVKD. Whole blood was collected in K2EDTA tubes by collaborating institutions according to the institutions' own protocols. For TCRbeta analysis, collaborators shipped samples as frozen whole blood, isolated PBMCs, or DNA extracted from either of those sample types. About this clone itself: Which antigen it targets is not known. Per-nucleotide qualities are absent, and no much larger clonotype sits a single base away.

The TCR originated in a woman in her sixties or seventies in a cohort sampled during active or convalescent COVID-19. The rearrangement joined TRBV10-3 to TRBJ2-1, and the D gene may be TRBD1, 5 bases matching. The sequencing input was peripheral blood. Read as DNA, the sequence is TGTGCCATCAGCAGGGATTTCGATGAGCAGTTCTTC. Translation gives CAISRDFDEQFF.